What follows are 27 T cell receptor beta chains derived from one specimen sequenced in a study of blood T cell repertoires in COVID-19. Clones were read by immunoSEQ multiplex PCR, and TCRdb kept only the in-frame ones, dropping some. Of 210,000 or so clones detected, about four fifths appear once; the ten largest clones hold about 4.6%. The material sequenced was PBMCs or T cells enriched from blood (not recorded which). The receptors derive from a woman aged 45-60 years who had been exposed to COVID-19.

This clone was found once. The chain recombines TRBV27 with TRBJ2-7; the match to TRBD1 covers 8 bases. Germline V gene lookup returns CDR1 MNHEY and CDR2 SMNVEV (reference sequence). Losses at the gene ends were 6 bases for V and 7 bases for J; bases not matched to a gene: 8. This CDR3 comprises 13 residues. The CDR3, as DNA: TGTGCCAGCAGAACAGGGGGGAGAGGTGAGCAGTACTTC. This sequence encodes CASRTGGRGEQYF.

The rearrangement links TRBV19 to TRBJ2-1, with 15 bases aligning to TRBD2. The germline V gene has CDR1 LNHDA and CDR2 SQIVND (reference sequence). This CDR3 spans 18 amino acids. J lost 4 bases, V lost 6 bases, and 10 bases had no gene match. CDR3 residues: CASSPGPGTSGGYNEQFF. DNA for the CDR3: TGTGCCAGTAGCCCTGGACCCGGGACTAGCGGGGGGTACAATGAGCAGTTCTTC.

This chain joins TRBV5-1 and TRBJ1-1; the D is unclear. The CDR3 has 11 residues. Trimming shortened V by 0 bases and J by 8 bases, and 5 bases separated the two germline ends. Germline loops: CDR1 SGHRS, CDR2 YFSETQ. For the CDR3, the DNA is TGCGCCAGCAGCTTGGCCGGGGAAGCTTTCTTT. The encoded protein is CASSLAGEAFF.

This clone has only one observation. The gene calls are TRBV5-1 and TRBJ1-1; D remains unclear. The CDR3 runs 14 residues. From germline, CDR1 is SGHRS and CDR2 YFSETQ. The ends were cut back, 0 bases at V and 1 base at J, with 7 bases in the middle. The CDR3 DNA follows: TGCGCCAGCAGCTTGGATCCCCGGAACACTGAAGCTTTCTTT. It yields the protein CASSLDPRNTEAFF.

The chain combines TRBV6-5 with TRBJ1-5, with D uncertain. This CDR3 spans 14 amino acids. With 8 bases removed from V and 5 bases from J, the gap between germline ends came to 16 bases. Per the germline V gene, CDR1 is MNHEY and CDR2 is SVGAGI. CDR3 sequence: CASRLNWEDQPQHF. DNA for the CDR3: TGTGCCAGCCGACTTAATTGGGAGGATCAGCCCCAGCATTTT.

The rearrangement uses TRBV7-9 and TRBJ2-2; TRBD1 aligns across 7 bases. V lost 5 bases to trimming and J lost 5 bases; unmatched junction nucleotides: 20. Germline-derived CDR1 and CDR2 are SEHNR and FQNEAQ (reference sequence). This CDR3 spans 19 amino acids. As DNA, the CDR3 is TGTGCCAGCAGCCCCATTCCCCCCCTCGACAGGGAAAGAACCGGGGAGCTGTTTTTT. Translation: CASSPIPPLDRERTGELFF.

The J gene is TRBJ1-1, the V gene TRBV13; the D is unclear. The germline gives CDR1 PRHDT, CDR2 FYEKMQ (reference sequence). V dropped 0 bases and J dropped 2 bases, with 10 bases sitting between them. This CDR3 spans 15 amino acids. This CDR3 is CASSLGEGVNTEAFF. In DNA form, the CDR3 reads TGTGCCAGCAGCTTAGGGGAGGGAGTCAACACTGAAGCTTTCTTT.

The chain combines TRBV19 with TRBJ2-2; D possibly corresponds to TRBD2 (5 bases). V was shortened by 8 bases and J by 2 bases, with 21 bases between the two germline ends. This CDR3 comprises 17 residues. Germline V CDR1 and CDR2: LNHDA, SQIVND (reference sequence). CDR3 coding DNA: TGTGCCAGTTGTTGGAGACCGGGGAACCTTAACACCGGGGAGCTGTTTTTT. This sequence encodes CASCWRPGNLNTGELFF. The complete variable domain, with remaining parts taken from reference TRBV19 and TRBJ2-2, reads DGGITQSPKYLFRKEGQNVTLSCEQNLNHDAMYWYRQDPGQGLRLIYYSQIVNDFQKGDIAEGYSVSREKKESFPLTVTSAQKNPTAFYLCASCWRPGNLNTGELFFGEGSRLTVL.

The gene calls are TRBV5-1 and TRBJ2-5; D is perhaps TRBD1 (6 bases). V dropped 0 bases and J dropped 5 bases, with 11 bases sitting between them. Germline V gene lookup returns CDR1 SGHRS and CDR2 YFSETQ. There are 14 residues in the CDR3. CDR3 sequence (DNA): TGCGCCAGCAGCTTGGGGTCAGGGGTCGAGACCCAGTACTTC. It is translated as CASSLGSGVETQYF.

The genes are TRBV9 and TRBJ1-1, with D uncertain. CDR1 and CDR2 (germline): SGDLS, YYNGEE. Between the trimmed V and J ends, which lost 4 bases and 5 bases, there was a span of 18 bases. The CDR3 length is 15 residues. The DNA for the CDR3 is TGTGCCAGCAGCCCGATTATAGGCGGGAATACTGAAGCTTTCTTT. Protein: CASSPIIGGNTEAFF. Full variable domain (missing parts from reference TRBV9 and TRBJ1-1): DSGVTQTPKHLITATGQRVTLRCSPRSGDLSVYWYQQSLDQGLQFLIQYYNGEERAKGNILERFSAQQFPDLHSELNLSSLELGDSALYFCASSPIIGGNTEAFFGQGTRLTVV.

This clone showed up just once. The chain recombines TRBV11-2 with TRBJ2-5; 9 nucleotides agree with TRBD1. V was pared by 4 bases and J by 3 bases, with 9 bases of the junction left unmatched. Per germline, CDR1 SGHAT and CDR2 FQNNGV. CDR3 size: 16 residues. The CDR3 DNA sequence: TGTGCCAGCAGCTCGGCATTGGACAGGGGCAAAGAGACCCAGTACTTC. Its translation is CASSSALDRGKETQYF.

The genes are TRBV18 and TRBJ1-1; D is undetermined. Per germline, CDR1 KGHSH and CDR2 LQKENI. This CDR3 contains 16 residues. Trimming shortened V by 3 bases and J by 1 base, and 15 bases separated the two germline ends. In DNA, the CDR3 is TGTGCCAGCTCACCTACGCAAACGGGGTCGAACACTGAAGCTTTCTTT. This sequence encodes CASSPTQTGSNTEAFF.

This chain uses TRBV5-5 with TRBJ1-6; D might be TRBD1 (6 bases). The CDR3 spans 14 residues. Between the trimmed V and J ends, which lost 4 bases and 10 bases, there was a span of 15 bases. The germline V gene encodes CDR1 SGHKS and CDR2 YYEKEE (reference sequence). The CDR3 DNA follows: TGTGCCAGCAGCCTACACAGGGAAGGGTCACCCCTCCACTTT. Amino acids: CASSLHREGSPLHF.

The chain recombines TRBV15 with TRBJ2-7; 8 bases map to TRBD1. This CDR3 contains 19 residues. Germline CDR1 reads LNHNV; CDR2 reads YYDKDF (reference sequence). Losses at the gene ends were 3 bases for V and 2 bases for J; bases not matched to a gene: 18. The DNA for the CDR3 is TGTGCCACCAGCAGTTGGGATCTAGGACAGGGCCTCACGCCCTACGAGCAGTACTTC. Amino acid sequence: CATSSWDLGQGLTPYEQYF. The variable domain in full, completed from reference TRBV15 and TRBJ2-7, reads DAMVIQNPRYQVTQFGKPVTLSCSQTLNHNVMYWYQQKSSQAPKLLFHYYDKDFNNEADTPDNFQSRRPNTSFCFLDIRSPGLGDTAMYLCATSSWDLGQGLTPYEQYFGPGTRLTVT.

This chain uses TRBV7-9 with TRBJ2-7; no firm D call. The CDR3 runs to 14 residues. Germline-derived CDR1 and CDR2 are SEHNR and FQNEAQ (reference sequence). V was clipped by 5 bases and J by 4 bases, with 15 bases between them. The CDR3 sequence: CASSPQITEYEQYF. The CDR3 DNA reads as TGTGCCAGCAGCCCTCAGATTACAGAGTACGAGCAGTACTTC.

The table lists this clone with a count of one. At one of its ends the junction is not consistent with the germline gene, which may arise from a read error. The chain combines TRBV27 with TRBJ1-2; 7 bases fit TRBD1. CDR1 MNHEY and CDR2 SMNVEV come from the germline V gene (reference sequence). The CDR3 runs to 16 residues. The chain's CDR3 is CASGLSGDRKFYGYTF. The CDR3 region has the DNA TGTGCCAGCGGTTTGTCGGGGGACAGAAAGTTCTATGGCTACACCTTC.

This clone was recorded once. V gene TRBV12-3 or TRBV12-4 combines with J gene TRBJ1-1; D is undetermined. This CDR3 contains 13 residues. V was cut by 6 bases and J by 2 bases, with 10 bases left in between. The CDR3 here is CASSPTLNTEAFF. The DNA of the CDR3 is TGTGCCAGCAGCCCGACTCTTAACACTGAAGCTTTCTTT.

Worth noting for this clone: The same CDR3 also results from other DNA sequences found in this sample. The J gene is TRBJ2-7, the V gene TRBV11-2; D gene ambiguous. This CDR3 is 14 amino acids long. The germline V gene encodes CDR1 SGHAT and CDR2 FQNNGV. V was clipped by 1 base and J by 2 bases, with 9 bases between them. The CDR3 protein is CASSLAGGTYEQYF. The CDR3 bases are TGTGCCAGCAGCTTAGCCGGCGGTACCTACGAGCAGTACTTC. Based on the CDR3 plus reference TRBV11-2 and TRBJ2-7, the full variable domain is EAGVAQSPRYKIIEKRQSVAFWCNPISGHATLYWYQQILGQGPKLLIQFQNNGVVDDSQLPKDRFSAERLKGVDSTLKIQPAKLEDSAVYLCASSLAGGTYEQYFGPGTRLTVT.

The J gene is TRBJ2-3, the V gene TRBV11-2, with D perhaps matching TRBD2 (5 bases). From germline, CDR1 is SGHAT and CDR2 FQNNGV. This CDR3 spans 12 amino acids. V was clipped by 5 bases and J by 6 bases, with 9 bases between them. CDR3 amino acids: CASSLRRDTQYF. DNA for the CDR3: TGTGCCAGCAGCCTAAGGAGGGATACGCAGTATTTT.

The gene calls are TRBV18 and TRBJ1-6; 7 nucleotides match TRBD1. The CDR3 contains 18 residues. V dropped 4 bases and J dropped 0; count of bases not matched to a gene: 9. Germline V CDR1 and CDR2: KGHSH, LQKENI. CDR3 in amino acids: CASSRDRDSSSYNSPLHF. The CDR3 DNA follows: TGTGCCAGCTCACGCGACAGGGATTCGAGCTCCTATAATTCACCCCTCCACTTT. The full variable domain, rest sourced from reference TRBV18 and TRBJ1-6, is NAGVMQNPRHLVRRRGQEARLRCSPMKGHSHVYWYRQLPEEGLKFMVYLQKENIIDESGMPKERFSAEFPKEGPSILRIQQVVRGDSAAYFCASSRDRDSSSYNSPLHFGNGTRLTVT.

This sequence joins TRBV3-1 (or the pseudogene TRBV3-2) and TRBJ2-3, with 8 positions matching TRBD2. The CDR3 is 14 residues long. Germline lookup yields CDR1 LGHDT and CDR2 YNNKEL (reference sequence). V was clipped by 4 bases and J by 13 bases; unmatched bases: 13. This chain's CDR3 is CASSPSRQLAVKYF. The CDR3 nucleotides are TGTGCCAGCAGCCCCTCGCGGCAACTAGCGGTTAAGTATTTT.

This clone was seen a few times. V is TRBV12-3 or TRBV12-4 and J is TRBJ1-1; D gene uncertain. The length of the CDR3 is 13 residues. Trimming removed 8 bases from V and 2 bases from J, with 12 bases in between. CDR3 nucleotide sequence: TGTGCCAGCCTGCTTACTTACAACACTGAAGCTTTCTTT. Protein: CASLLTYNTEAFF.

This clone came up once. V is TRBV6-5 and J is TRBJ1-1; 9 bases fit TRBD1. The V gene's germline CDR1 is MNHEY and CDR2 SVGAGI. Trimming took 6 bases from V and 9 from J; bases not matched to a gene: 5. The CDR3 consists of 12 residues. CDR3 residues: CASSPGTGKAFF. The CDR3 DNA follows: TGTGCCAGCAGCCCCGGGACAGGGAAAGCTTTCTTT.

The chain has TRBV24-1 and TRBJ1-2; no clear D gene. Trimming shortened V by 6 bases and J by 2 bases, and 9 bases separated the two germline ends. Germline lookup yields CDR1 KGHDR and CDR2 SFDVKD. The CDR3 loop spans 13 amino acids. The CDR3 nucleotides read TGTGCCACCAGTTCAACAGCAAACTATGGCTACACCTTC. Translating it yields CATSSTANYGYTF.

This clone was seen once. The chain recombines TRBV30 with TRBJ2-1; the match to TRBD1 covers 8 bases. This CDR3 is built from 14 residues. CDR1 is GTSNPN, CDR2 SVGIG, per germline (reference sequence). Losses at the gene ends were 4 bases for V and 5 bases for J; bases not matched to a gene: 7. CDR3 nucleotide sequence: TGTGCCTGGAACAGGGGGTCGGGGCACAATGAGCAGTTCTTC. This encodes CAWNRGSGHNEQFF.

The rearrangement uses TRBV11-2 and TRBJ2-4; D is undetermined. The CDR3 is 12 residues long. Looked up from germline, CDR1 is SGHAT and CDR2 is FQNNGV. The germline V and J ends were trimmed by 1 base and 7 bases, with 5 bases remaining between them. CDR3 region: CASSLGANIQYF. The CDR3 bases are TGTGCCAGCAGCTTAGGGGCTAACATTCAGTACTTC.

A note on this clone: The germline gene is not matched at one end of the junction; a read error may be the cause. The gene calls are TRBV12-3 or TRBV12-4 and TRBJ2-3, with 9 bases lining up with TRBD1. The length of the CDR3 is 12 residues. The CDR3 loop reads CASSLWGQGWSF. DNA for the CDR3: TGTGCCAGCAGTTTATGGGGACAGGGATGGTCTTTT.